This T cell receptor beta chain is drawn from a study of blood T cell repertoires in COVID-19. TCRdb keeps only in-frame clones here, not all; method: immunoSEQ multiplex PCR. This table has a few hundred thousand clones, approximately 85% appearing once. There are 15 residues in the CDR3. V lost 0 bases, J lost 4 bases, and 5 bases stayed unmatched. Germline CDR1 is SGHNT and CDR2 is YYREEE (reference sequence). Material for sequencing was PBMCs or T cells enriched from blood (not recorded which). The sequence was obtained from a man aged 30 to 45 who had recovered from COVID-19. V is TRBV5-4 and J is TRBJ1-2; 8 bases are shared with TRBD1. The CDR3 reads CASSLAVTGAYGYTF. The CDR3 region has the DNA TGTGCCAGCAGCTTGGCGGTGACAGGGGCCTATGGCTACACCTTC.